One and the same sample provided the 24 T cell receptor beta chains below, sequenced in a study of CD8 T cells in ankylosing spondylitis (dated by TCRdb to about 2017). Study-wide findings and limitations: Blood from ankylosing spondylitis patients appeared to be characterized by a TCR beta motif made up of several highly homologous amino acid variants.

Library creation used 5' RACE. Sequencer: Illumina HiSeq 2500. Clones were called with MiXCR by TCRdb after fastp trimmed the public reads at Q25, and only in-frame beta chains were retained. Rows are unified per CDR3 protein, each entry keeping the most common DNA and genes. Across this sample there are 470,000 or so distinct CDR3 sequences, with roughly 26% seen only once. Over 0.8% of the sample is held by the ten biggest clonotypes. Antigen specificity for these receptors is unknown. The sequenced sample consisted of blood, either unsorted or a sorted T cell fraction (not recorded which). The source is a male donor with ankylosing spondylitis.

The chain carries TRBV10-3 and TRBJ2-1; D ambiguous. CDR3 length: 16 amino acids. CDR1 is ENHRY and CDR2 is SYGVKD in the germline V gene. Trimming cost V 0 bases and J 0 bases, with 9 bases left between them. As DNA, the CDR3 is TGTGCCATCAGTGAGTCAGGGCAGAGCTCCTACAATGAGCAGTTCTTC. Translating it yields CAISESGQSSYNEQFF.

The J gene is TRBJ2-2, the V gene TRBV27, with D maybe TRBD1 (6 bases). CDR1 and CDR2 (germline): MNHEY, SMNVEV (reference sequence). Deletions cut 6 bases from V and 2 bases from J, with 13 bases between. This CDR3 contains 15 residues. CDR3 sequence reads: CASRAGTTNTGELFF. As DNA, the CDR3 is TGTGCCAGCAGAGCCGGGACAACTAACACCGGGGAGCTGTTTTTT.

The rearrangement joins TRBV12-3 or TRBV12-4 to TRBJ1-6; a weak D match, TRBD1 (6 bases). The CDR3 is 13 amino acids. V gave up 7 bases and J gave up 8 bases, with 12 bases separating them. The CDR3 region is CASTTTGYSPLHF. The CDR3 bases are TGTGCCAGCACTACCACAGGGTATTCACCCCTCCACTTT.

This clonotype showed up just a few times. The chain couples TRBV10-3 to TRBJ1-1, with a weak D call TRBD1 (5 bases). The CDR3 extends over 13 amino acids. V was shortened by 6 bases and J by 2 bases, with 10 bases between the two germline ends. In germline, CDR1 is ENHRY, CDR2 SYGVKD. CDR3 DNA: TGTGCCATCAGCGCGGGGGGAAACACTGAAGCTTTCTTT. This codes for CAISAGGNTEAFF.

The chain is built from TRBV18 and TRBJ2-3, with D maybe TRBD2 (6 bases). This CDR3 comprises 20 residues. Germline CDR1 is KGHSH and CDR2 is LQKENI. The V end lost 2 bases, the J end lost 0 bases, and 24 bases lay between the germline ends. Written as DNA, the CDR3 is TGTGCCAGCTCACCAGCGGGCTTCAGGCGGCCGGGAGAGAGCACAGATACGCAGTATTTT. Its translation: CASSPAGFRRPGESTDTQYF. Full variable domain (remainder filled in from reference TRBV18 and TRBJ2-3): NAGVMQNPRHLVRRRGQEARLRCSPMKGHSHVYWYRQLPEEGLKFMVYLQKENIIDESGMPKERFSAEFPKEGPSILRIQQVVRGDSAAYFCASSPAGFRRPGESTDTQYFGPGTRLTVL.

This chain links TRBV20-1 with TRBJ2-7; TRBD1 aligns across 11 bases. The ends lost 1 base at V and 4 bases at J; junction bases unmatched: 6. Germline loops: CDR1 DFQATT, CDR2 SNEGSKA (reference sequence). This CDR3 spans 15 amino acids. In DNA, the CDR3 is TGCAGTGCTAGAGTGCCGGACAGGGGGCTATACGAGCAGTACTTC. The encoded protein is CSARVPDRGLYEQYF.

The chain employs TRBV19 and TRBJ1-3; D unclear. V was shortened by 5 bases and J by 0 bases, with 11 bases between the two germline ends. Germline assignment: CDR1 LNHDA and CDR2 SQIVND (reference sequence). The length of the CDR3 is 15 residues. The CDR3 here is CASSEDVASGNTIYF. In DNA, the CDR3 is TGTGCCAGTAGTGAAGACGTTGCCTCTGGAAACACCATATATTTT. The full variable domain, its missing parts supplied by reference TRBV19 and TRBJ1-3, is DGGITQSPKYLFRKEGQNVTLSCEQNLNHDAMYWYRQDPGQGLRLIYYSQIVNDFQKGDIAEGYSVSREKKESFPLTVTSAQKNPTAFYLCASSEDVASGNTIYFGEGSWLTVV.

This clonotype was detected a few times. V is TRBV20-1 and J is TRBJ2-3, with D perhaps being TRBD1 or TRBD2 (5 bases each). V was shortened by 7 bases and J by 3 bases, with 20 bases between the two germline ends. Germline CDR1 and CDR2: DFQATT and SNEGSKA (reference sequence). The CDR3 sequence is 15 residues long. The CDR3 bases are TGCAGTGGTCCGGGGCGGCCCTTGGGGACAGATACGCAGTATTTT. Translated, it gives CSGPGRPLGTDTQYF.

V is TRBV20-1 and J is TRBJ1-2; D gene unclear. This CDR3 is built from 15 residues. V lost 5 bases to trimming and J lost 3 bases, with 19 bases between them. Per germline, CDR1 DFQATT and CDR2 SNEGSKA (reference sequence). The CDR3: CSADPSGRAYYGYTF. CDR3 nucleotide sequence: TGCAGTGCTGACCCCTCGGGGAGGGCTTACTATGGCTACACCTTC.

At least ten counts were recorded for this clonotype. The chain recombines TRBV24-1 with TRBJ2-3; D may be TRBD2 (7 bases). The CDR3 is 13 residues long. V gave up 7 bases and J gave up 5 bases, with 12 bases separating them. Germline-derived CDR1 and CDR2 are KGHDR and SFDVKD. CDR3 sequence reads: CATREGEGDTQYF. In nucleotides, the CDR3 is TGTGCCACCAGGGAGGGGGAGGGAGATACGCAGTATTTT.

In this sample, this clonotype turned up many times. The DNA of the CDR3 is TGTGCCACCAGTGACCCGACAGGGGGCGCGTTCACCGGGGAGCTGTTTTTT. This translates into CATSDPTGGAFTGELFF. The chain combines TRBV24-1 with TRBJ2-2; 10 bases agree with TRBD1. CDR3 length: 17 amino acids. V shed 4 bases, J shed 4 bases, and the junction held 8 bases outside the gene matches. Germline V gene lookup returns CDR1 KGHDR and CDR2 SFDVKD.

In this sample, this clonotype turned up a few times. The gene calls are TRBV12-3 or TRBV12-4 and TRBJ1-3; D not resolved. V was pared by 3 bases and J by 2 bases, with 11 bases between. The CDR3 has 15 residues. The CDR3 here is CASSFGPSPGNTIYF. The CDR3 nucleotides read TGTGCCAGCAGTTTCGGTCCCTCCCCTGGAAACACCATATATTTT.

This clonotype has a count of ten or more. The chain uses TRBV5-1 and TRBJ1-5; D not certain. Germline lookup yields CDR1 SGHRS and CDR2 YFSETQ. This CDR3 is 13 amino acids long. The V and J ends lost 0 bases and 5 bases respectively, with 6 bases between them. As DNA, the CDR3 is TGCGCCAGCAGCTTGGATACGGATCAGCCCCAGCATTTT. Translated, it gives CASSLDTDQPQHF.

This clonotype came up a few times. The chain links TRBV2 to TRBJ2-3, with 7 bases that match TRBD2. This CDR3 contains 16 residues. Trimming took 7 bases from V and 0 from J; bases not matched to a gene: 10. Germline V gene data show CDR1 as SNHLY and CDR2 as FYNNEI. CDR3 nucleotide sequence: TGTGCCAGCATCAGGGAGCTAGCGGCAAGCACAGATACGCAGTATTTT. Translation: CASIRELAASTDTQYF. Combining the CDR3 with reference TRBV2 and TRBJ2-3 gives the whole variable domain EPEVTQTPSHQVTQMGQEVILRCVPISNHLYFYWYRQILGQKVEFLVSFYNNEISEKSEIFDDQFSVERPDGSNFTLKIRSTKLEDSAMYFCASIRELAASTDTQYFGPGTRLTVL.

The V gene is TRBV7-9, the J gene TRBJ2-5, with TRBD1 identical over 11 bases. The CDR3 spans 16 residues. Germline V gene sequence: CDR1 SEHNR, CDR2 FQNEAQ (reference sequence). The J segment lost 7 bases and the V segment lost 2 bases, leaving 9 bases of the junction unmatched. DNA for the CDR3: TGTGCCAGCAGCTTATCTGGACAGGGGGCGTTCGTGACCCAGTACTTC. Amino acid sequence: CASSLSGQGAFVTQYF.

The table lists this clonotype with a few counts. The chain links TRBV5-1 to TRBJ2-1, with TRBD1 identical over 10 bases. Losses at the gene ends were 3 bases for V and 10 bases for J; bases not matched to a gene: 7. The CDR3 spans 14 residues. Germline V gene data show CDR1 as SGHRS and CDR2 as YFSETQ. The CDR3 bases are TGCGCCAGCAGCTACGGGACAGGGGCGGGCGAGCAGTTCTTC. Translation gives CASSYGTGAGEQFF.

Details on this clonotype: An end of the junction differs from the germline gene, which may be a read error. The CDR3 DNA reads as TGTGCCAGCAGCCCCGACGGGGTTGGCACTGAAGCTTTCTTT. Encoded protein: CASSPDGVGTEAFF. The chain is built from TRBV5-1 and TRBJ1-1; D remains ambiguous. The CDR3 loop spans 14 amino acids. Germline V gives CDR1 SGHRS, CDR2 YFSETQ.

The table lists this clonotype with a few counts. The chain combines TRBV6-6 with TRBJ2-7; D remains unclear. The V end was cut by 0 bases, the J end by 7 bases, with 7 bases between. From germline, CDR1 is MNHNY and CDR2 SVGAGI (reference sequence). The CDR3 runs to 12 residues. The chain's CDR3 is CASSYSEGEQYF. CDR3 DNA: TGTGCCAGCAGTTACTCCGAAGGGGAGCAGTACTTC.

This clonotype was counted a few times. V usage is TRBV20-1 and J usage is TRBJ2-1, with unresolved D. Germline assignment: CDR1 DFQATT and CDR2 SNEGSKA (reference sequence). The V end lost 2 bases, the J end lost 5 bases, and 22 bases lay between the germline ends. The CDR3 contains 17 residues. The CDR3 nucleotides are TGCAGTGCTAGACCCCCCTGGGAAGGGAAGGGTCACAATGAGCAGTTCTTC. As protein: CSARPPWEGKGHNEQFF.

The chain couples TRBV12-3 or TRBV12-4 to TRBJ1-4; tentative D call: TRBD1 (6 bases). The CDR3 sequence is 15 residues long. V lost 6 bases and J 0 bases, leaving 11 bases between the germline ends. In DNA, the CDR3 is TGTGCCAGCAGCGACAGGCTATCAACTAATGAAAAACTGTTTTTT. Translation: CASSDRLSTNEKLFF.

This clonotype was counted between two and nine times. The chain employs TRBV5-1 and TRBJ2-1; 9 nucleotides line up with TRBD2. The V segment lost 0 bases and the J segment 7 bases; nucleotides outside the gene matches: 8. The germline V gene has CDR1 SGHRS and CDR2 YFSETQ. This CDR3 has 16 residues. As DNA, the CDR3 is TGCGCCAGCAGCTTGGATCCTAGCGGGAATAATAATGAGCAGTTCTTC. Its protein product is CASSLDPSGNNNEQFF.

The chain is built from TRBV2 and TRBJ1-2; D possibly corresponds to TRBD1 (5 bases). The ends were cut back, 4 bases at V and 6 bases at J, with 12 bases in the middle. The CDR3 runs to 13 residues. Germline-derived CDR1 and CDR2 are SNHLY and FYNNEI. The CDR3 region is CASSGGRENGYTF. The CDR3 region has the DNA TGTGCCAGCAGTGGCGGCAGGGAGAATGGCTACACCTTC.

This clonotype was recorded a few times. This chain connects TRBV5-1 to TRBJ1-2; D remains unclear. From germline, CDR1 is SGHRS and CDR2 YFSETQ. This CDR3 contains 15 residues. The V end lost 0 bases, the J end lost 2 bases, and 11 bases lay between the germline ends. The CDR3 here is CASSLDIPGNYGYTF. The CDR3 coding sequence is TGCGCCAGCAGCTTGGACATCCCCGGCAACTATGGCTACACCTTC.

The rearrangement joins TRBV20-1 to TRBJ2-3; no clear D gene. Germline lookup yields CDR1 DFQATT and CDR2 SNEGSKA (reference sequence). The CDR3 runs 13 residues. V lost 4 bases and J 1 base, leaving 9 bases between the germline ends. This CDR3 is CSAKQSGTDTQYF. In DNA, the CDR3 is TGCAGTGCTAAGCAGTCAGGCACAGATACGCAGTATTTT.